A single sample gave rise to the 27 T cell receptor beta chains below, sequenced in a study of a mutant IDH1 vaccine in newly diagnosed glioma. Clones were sequenced by immunoSEQ multiplex PCR, and TCRdb holds only the in-frame ones, with some missing. Of 100,000 to 150,000 clones in the sample, around four fifths were seen once. Their antigens remain unidentified. Specified time point: week 11, during vaccination. In every dose of vaccine, 300 ug of mutant IDH1 20-mer peptide was given alongside topical imiquimod. The source was PBMCs, collected from a glioma patient whose treatment included an IDH1 peptide vaccine. The receptors shown here come from a middle-aged man with glioma.

The genes are TRBV6-5 and TRBJ2-7, with 9 positions matching TRBD2. The V and J ends lost 0 bases and 2 bases, in that order; junction bases with no gene match: 5. Germline lookup yields CDR1 MNHEY and CDR2 SVGAGI. The CDR3 covers 16 residues. The DNA for the CDR3 is TGTGCCAGCAGTTACTCGGGGCTAGCGGGGCCCTACGAGCAGTACTTC. Its translation is CASSYSGLAGPYEQYF.

This chain links TRBV2 with TRBJ2-5; TRBD1 matches 9 bases. Germline values: CDR1 SNHLY, CDR2 FYNNEI. V was pared by 11 bases and J by 5 bases, with 12 bases of the junction left unmatched. The CDR3 sequence is 14 residues long. CDR3 sequence (DNA): TGTGCCGGGAATGGACAGGGGTTGGAGGAGACCCAGTACTTC. This gives the protein CAGNGQGLEETQYF. The whole variable domain, remainder taken from reference TRBV2 and TRBJ2-5, is EPEVTQTPSHQVTQMGQEVILRCVPISNHLYFYWYRQILGQKVEFLVSFYNNEISEKSEIFDDQFSVERPDGSNFTLKIRSTKLEDSAMYFCAGNGQGLEETQYFGPGTRLLVL.

This clone was found once. The rearrangement uses TRBV30 and TRBJ2-5; TRBD2 matches 9 bases. V lost 6 bases to trimming and J lost 7 bases; unmatched junction nucleotides: 9. CDR3 length: 13 residues. Per germline, CDR1 GTSNPN and CDR2 SVGIG (reference sequence). CDR3 loop: CACSGRIQVTQYF. The CDR3 DNA reads as TGTGCCTGTAGCGGGAGAATTCAGGTGACCCAGTACTTC.

The CDR3 DNA follows: TGTGCCACCAGCATCCCGGGACATCCGAACCAGTACTTC. Its translation: CATSIPGHPNQYF. J is TRBJ2-5 and V is TRBV15, with TRBD1 as a possible D gene (6 bases). V was cut by 4 bases and J by 10 bases, with 16 bases left in between. Germline loops: CDR1 LNHNV, CDR2 YYDKDF (reference sequence). The CDR3 totals 13 residues.

The chain employs TRBV5-4 and TRBJ1-1; D might be TRBD1 (6 bases). Looked up from germline, CDR1 is SGHNT and CDR2 is YYREEE (reference sequence). Trimming removed 4 bases from V and 3 bases from J, with 13 bases in between. The CDR3 runs to 14 residues. CDR3 sequence: CASSPGGADTEAFF. The CDR3 coding sequence is TGTGCCAGCAGCCCGGGGGGGGCCGACACTGAAGCTTTCTTT.

This clone has only one observation. The gene calls are TRBV7-9 and TRBJ2-7, with TRBD2 matching 16 bases. CDR1 is SEHNR, CDR2 FQNEAQ, per germline (reference sequence). This CDR3 contains 18 residues. V was pared by 2 bases and J by 2 bases, with 6 bases of the junction left unmatched. The CDR3 sequence is CASSLSHGTSGRAYEQYF. The CDR3 DNA follows: TGTGCCAGCAGCTTAAGTCACGGGACTAGCGGGAGGGCCTACGAGCAGTACTTC.

V usage is TRBV5-1 and J usage is TRBJ1-3; TRBD1 is a possible D gene (5 bases). Trimming took 4 bases from V and 0 from J, leaving 17 bases between them. Germline V gene lookup returns CDR1 SGHRS and CDR2 YFSETQ. The CDR3 sequence is 17 residues long. CDR3 in amino acids: CASSLADRAVSGNTIYF. The CDR3 coding sequence is TGCGCCAGCAGCCTGGCAGACAGAGCAGTCTCTGGAAACACCATATATTTT.

The chain links TRBV7-6 to TRBJ2-7; tentatively, D is TRBD2 (6 bases). The CDR3 spans 15 residues. V was cut by 5 bases and J by 2 bases, with 16 bases left in between. The V gene's germline CDR1 is SGHVS and CDR2 FNYEAQ. In DNA, the CDR3 is TGTGCCAGCAGCCCCCGAGGAGGGGCGGCCTACGAGCAGTACTTC. Amino acids: CASSPRGGAAYEQYF.

This chain joins TRBV28 and TRBJ1-1, with D unclear. In germline, CDR1 is MDHEN, CDR2 SYDVKM. V was clipped by 5 bases and J by 1 base, with 8 bases between them. The CDR3 is 13 amino acids. CDR3 protein: CASSTPTNTEAFF. In DNA form, the CDR3 reads TGTGCCAGCAGTACCCCCACGAACACTGAAGCTTTCTTT.

The genes are TRBV7-2 and TRBJ2-1; no reliable D call. Trimming removed 2 bases at V and 10 bases at J, with 9 bases between. The CDR3 sequence is 12 residues long. Germline V gene lookup returns CDR1 SGHTA and CDR2 FQGNSA. Written as DNA, the CDR3 is TGTGCCAGCAGCTTATGGGGAATGGAGCAGTTCTTC. Translated, it gives CASSLWGMEQFF. The variable domain in full, completed from reference TRBV7-2 and TRBJ2-1, reads GAGVSQSPSNKVTEKGKDVELRCDPISGHTALYWYRQSLGQGLEFLIYFQGNSAPDKSGLPSDRFSAERTGGSVSTLTIQRTQQEDSAVYLCASSLWGMEQFFGPGTRLTVL.

This clone appeared a few times. V and J are TRBV5-1 and TRBJ2-1; D not certain. V lost 4 bases, J lost 0 bases, and 11 bases lay in between. CDR1 and CDR2 from the germline V gene are SGHRS and YFSETQ. The CDR3 extends over 15 amino acids. This CDR3 reads CASSQDSLSYNEQFF. In DNA, the CDR3 is TGCGCCAGCAGCCAAGACTCCCTCTCCTACAATGAGCAGTTCTTC.

The CDR3 sequence: CASGDFGNTIYF. CDR3 DNA: TGTGCCAGTGGGGATTTTGGAAACACCATATATTTT. The chain recombines TRBV19 with TRBJ1-3; D ambiguous. The CDR3 contains 12 residues. Germline V gene sequence: CDR1 LNHDA, CDR2 SQIVND (reference sequence). Trimming left V 8 bases short and J 3 bases short, with 8 bases between.

CDR3 bases: TGTGCCTGGAGTAAGTCAAGCGGGAACTACAATGAGCAGTTCTTC. This translates into CAWSKSSGNYNEQFF. The V gene is TRBV30, the J gene TRBJ2-1, with 7 bases lining up with TRBD2. The CDR3 has 15 residues. Losses at the gene ends were 2 bases for V and 3 bases for J; bases not matched to a gene: 7. Germline lookup yields CDR1 GTSNPN and CDR2 SVGIG (reference sequence). Full variable domain (outside the CDR3, taken from reference TRBV30 and TRBJ2-1): SQTIHQWPATLVQPVGSPLSLECTVEGTSNPNLYWYRQAAGRGLQLLFYSVGIGQISSEVPQNLSASRPQDRQFILSSKKLLLSDSGFYLCAWSKSSGNYNEQFFGPGTRLTVL.

This chain connects TRBV4-3 to TRBJ2-5; no clear D. Trimming removed 0 bases at V and 5 bases at J, with 13 bases between. The germline V gene has CDR1 LGHNA and CDR2 YSLEER. This CDR3 region has 15 residues. As DNA, the CDR3 is TGCGCCAGCAGCCAAGACACCTCTCGTGTGGAGACCCAGTACTTC. Encoded protein: CASSQDTSRVETQYF.

V and J are TRBV7-2 and TRBJ2-1, with no clear D. The CDR3 is 14 residues long. CDR1 and CDR2 from the germline V gene are SGHTA and FQGNSA. Trimming pared 7 bases from V and 1 base from J, leaving 11 bases between. The CDR3 is CASKLTRSYNEQFF. CDR3 sequence (DNA): TGTGCCAGCAAGCTTACCCGATCCTACAATGAGCAGTTCTTC. The whole variable domain, remainder taken from reference TRBV7-2 and TRBJ2-1, is GAGVSQSPSNKVTEKGKDVELRCDPISGHTALYWYRQSLGQGLEFLIYFQGNSAPDKSGLPSDRFSAERTGGSVSTLTIQRTQQEDSAVYLCASKLTRSYNEQFFGPGTRLTVL.

The J gene is TRBJ2-7, the V gene TRBV2, with 7 positions matching TRBD2. Germline lookup yields CDR1 SNHLY and CDR2 FYNNEI. This CDR3 region has 15 residues. The J segment lost 2 bases and the V segment lost 3 bases, leaving 7 bases of the junction unmatched. CDR3 in DNA: TGTGCCAGCAGTGATGGTGGGGGGAGGGCCTACGAGCAGTACTTC. This sequence encodes CASSDGGGRAYEQYF.

The rearrangement links TRBV7-9 to TRBJ2-5, with D perhaps TRBD1 (5 bases). This CDR3 spans 14 amino acids. Looked up from germline, CDR1 is SEHNR and CDR2 is FQNEAQ (reference sequence). Trimming shortened V by 4 bases and J by 5 bases, and 14 bases separated the two germline ends. The CDR3 loop reads CASSSSGPQETQYF. DNA for the CDR3: TGTGCCAGCAGCTCCTCAGGGCCCCAGGAGACCCAGTACTTC.

J is TRBJ2-7 and V is TRBV7-2; D is possibly TRBD1 or TRBD2 (5 bases each). Trimming removed 7 bases from V and 6 bases from J, with 22 bases in between. Germline V gives CDR1 SGHTA, CDR2 FQGNSA. The CDR3 is 15 residues long. The CDR3 nucleotides are TGTGCCAGCAACGAGATAGGAAGGCCGAGGGGCGAGCAGTACTTC. Protein product: CASNEIGRPRGEQYF.

V is TRBV11-2 and J is TRBJ1-2, with a tentative D call TRBD1 (6 bases). The CDR3 contains 15 residues. Germline V gene data show CDR1 as SGHAT and CDR2 as FQNNGV. The V end was cut by 4 bases, the J end by 0 bases, with 12 bases between. The CDR3 loop is CASSSYREANYGYTF. The CDR3 nucleotides read TGTGCCAGCAGCTCTTACAGGGAAGCTAACTATGGCTACACCTTC.

This chain uses TRBV19 with TRBJ2-7, with D uncertain. Deletions cut 5 bases from V and 3 bases from J, with 11 bases between. Germline values: CDR1 LNHDA, CDR2 SQIVND (reference sequence). This CDR3 has 13 residues. The CDR3: CASSYGSVYEQYF. DNA for the CDR3: TGTGCCAGTAGTTATGGCAGTGTCTACGAGCAGTACTTC. The full variable domain, in which reference TRBV19 and TRBJ2-7 provide the parts outside the CDR3, is DGGITQSPKYLFRKEGQNVTLSCEQNLNHDAMYWYRQDPGQGLRLIYYSQIVNDFQKGDIAEGYSVSREKKESFPLTVTSAQKNPTAFYLCASSYGSVYEQYFGPGTRLTVT.

This chain joins TRBV5-8 and TRBJ1-6; D is unresolved. This CDR3 is built from 14 residues. Germline V gene sequence: CDR1 SGHTS, CDR2 YDEGEE. Between the trimmed V and J ends, which lost 1 base and 8 bases, there was a span of 10 bases. CDR3 DNA: TGTGCCAGCAGCTTGCTCCACAGATATTCACCCCTCCACTTT. Its protein product is CASSLLHRYSPLHF.

The rearrangement links TRBV30 to TRBJ2-7; tentatively, D is TRBD2 (6 bases). The V end lost 3 bases, the J end lost 6 bases, and 15 bases lay between the germline ends. Germline V gene lookup returns CDR1 GTSNPN and CDR2 SVGIG (reference sequence). The CDR3 is 13 residues long. This CDR3 reads CAWRGQGGSEQYF. The CDR3 coding sequence is TGTGCCTGGAGAGGGCAGGGAGGCAGCGAGCAGTACTTC.

This chain joins TRBV10-1 and TRBJ2-5, with a possible D match to TRBD1 (6 bases). TRBJ2-7 explains the end of the DNA better; the J call may be wrong. The germline gives CDR1 WNHNN, CDR2 SYGVQD (reference sequence). This CDR3 has 16 amino acids. The CDR3 DNA follows: TGCGCCAGCAGTGTCCTGGCAGGGGCGACTTCCTACGAGCAGTACTTC. This gives the protein CASSVLAGATSYEQYF.

The V call is TRBV18, the J call TRBJ1-2; D possibly corresponds to TRBD1 (5 bases). The CDR3 length is 14 residues. Germline V gene sequence: CDR1 KGHSH, CDR2 LQKENI. Between the trimmed V and J ends, which lost 3 bases and 8 bases, there was a span of 16 bases. CDR3 DNA: TGTGCCAGCTCACCTGGGGGAGAGATAGGGGGCTACACCTTC. Protein: CASSPGGEIGGYTF. Drawing the rest from reference TRBV18 and TRBJ1-2, the complete variable domain is NAGVMQNPRHLVRRRGQEARLRCSPMKGHSHVYWYRQLPEEGLKFMVYLQKENIIDESGMPKERFSAEFPKEGPSILRIQQVVRGDSAAYFCASSPGGEIGGYTFGSGTRLTVV.

V gene TRBV21-1 combines with J gene TRBJ2-5; the table assigns TRBD2, which was not confirmed against the DNA. TRBV21-1 is a pseudogene locus. CDR3 length: 13 residues. The CDR3 is CASTLLGQETQYF. CDR3 DNA: TGTGCCAGCACCTTACTAGGCCAAGAGACCCAGTACTTC.

The CDR3 reads CAWSSGLAGAGNEQFF. DNA of the CDR3: TGTGCCTGGAGTTCAGGACTAGCCGGAGCGGGGAATGAGCAGTTCTTC. The chain links TRBV30 to TRBJ2-1, with 8 bases matching TRBD2. CDR1 and CDR2 from the germline V gene are GTSNPN and SVGIG (reference sequence). CDR3 size: 16 residues. Trimming removed 2 bases from V and 7 bases from J; junction bases left unmatched: 13.

This rearrangement joins TRBV7-9 to TRBJ1-1; no clear D gene. The V gene's germline CDR1 is SEHNR and CDR2 FQNEAQ (reference sequence). Trimming took 5 bases from V and 5 from J, leaving 12 bases between them. The CDR3 has 13 amino acids. CDR3 region: CASSPPGGTEAFF. CDR3 nucleotides: TGTGCCAGCAGCCCACCCGGCGGGACTGAAGCTTTCTTT. Combining the CDR3 with reference TRBV7-9 and TRBJ1-1 gives the whole variable domain DTGVSQNPRHKITKRGQNVTFRCDPISEHNRLYWYRQTLGQGPEFLTYFQNEAQLEKSRLLSDRFSAERPKGSFSTLEIQRTEQGDSAMYLCASSPPGGTEAFFGQGTRLTVV.